These 19 T cell receptor beta chains share one sample of origin, sequenced in a study of T cells in Graves' hyperthyroidism and ophthalmopathy. Researchers amplified the TCR beta CDR3 regions from RNA transcripts. The HTBI primer set was used in a first-round RT-PCR of the TCR CDR3. TCRdb reprocessed the multiplex PCR reads with MiXCR, giving one entry per CDR3 protein. The profile covers about 400,000 distinct CDR3 sequences, with about a sixth appearing a single time and 11% to 15% taken by the ten largest. Material: blood. These receptors came from a woman between 18 and 30 years old with Graves' hyperthyroidism.

This clonotype occurred once. The J gene is TRBJ2-2, the V gene TRBV7-3; TRBD1 aligns across 11 bases. The V gene's germline CDR1 is SGHTA and CDR2 FQGTGA. Losses at the gene ends were 5 bases for V and 6 bases for J; bases not matched to a gene: 11. The CDR3 totals 17 residues. Here the CDR3 DNA reads TGTGCCAGCAGCCTACGTACCGGGACAGGGGGGCCCGGGGAGCTGTTTTTT. As protein: CASSLRTGTGGPGELFF.

Ten or more counts support this clonotype. The V and J genes are TRBV12-3 or TRBV12-4 and TRBJ1-2, with D unresolved. V lost 5 bases to trimming and J lost 1 base, with 11 bases between them. This CDR3 has 14 amino acids. This CDR3 is CASSIQSVNYGYTF. For the CDR3, the DNA is TGTGCCAGCAGTATACAGAGCGTTAACTATGGCTACACCTTC.

In this sample, this clonotype turned up many times. J is TRBJ2-1 and V is TRBV10-3, with 10 bases aligning to TRBD1. The germline V gene encodes CDR1 ENHRY and CDR2 SYGVKD. Trimming removed 4 bases from V and 8 bases from J; junction bases left unmatched: 5. This CDR3 has 14 residues. The CDR3: CAISGQTGGDEQFF. DNA for the CDR3: TGTGCCATCAGTGGCCAGACAGGGGGCGATGAGCAGTTCTTC.

The sample holds a few counts of this clonotype. This rearrangement joins TRBV6-1 to TRBJ2-1, with a possible D match to TRBD2 (6 bases). Germline assignment: CDR1 MNHNS and CDR2 SASEGT. V was clipped by 6 bases and J by 8 bases, with 20 bases between them. There are 15 residues in the CDR3. CDR3 nucleotides: TGTGCCAGCAGGGACGTAGGAGGGCCAAGGGATGAGCAGTTCTTC. It yields the protein CASRDVGGPRDEQFF.

This clonotype was observed a handful of times. V gene TRBV5-1 combines with J gene TRBJ1-6; D is unresolved. Trimming removed 0 bases at V and 4 bases at J, with 5 bases between. CDR1 and CDR2 from the germline V gene are SGHRS and YFSETQ. The CDR3 has 14 residues. The CDR3 sequence is CASSLGQYNSPLHF. In nucleotides, the CDR3 is TGCGCCAGCAGCTTGGGGCAGTATAATTCACCCCTCCACTTT.

This clonotype was observed many times. The chain has TRBV20-1 and TRBJ2-5; 10 bases match TRBD1. CDR3 length: 15 residues. CDR1 and CDR2 from the germline V gene are DFQATT and SNEGSKA (reference sequence). J gave up 5 bases and V 3 bases, and 9 bases lay outside the gene matches. The chain's CDR3 is CSARSDRGIGETQYF. In DNA, the CDR3 is TGCAGTGCTAGGTCGGACAGGGGGATAGGGGAGACCCAGTACTTC.

This clonotype was counted ten times or more. This sequence joins TRBV11-2 and TRBJ1-2, with D unclear. V shed 4 bases and J shed 2 bases, with 11 bases lying between them. Germline CDR1 reads SGHAT; CDR2 reads FQNNGV. The CDR3 sequence is 14 residues long. In DNA, the CDR3 is TGTGCCAGCAGCTCAATTGGACGGAACTATGGCTACACCTTC. Its protein is CASSSIGRNYGYTF.

This clonotype was seen a few times. The J gene is TRBJ2-2, the V gene TRBV27; 8 nucleotides agree with TRBD1. The germline V gene has CDR1 MNHEY and CDR2 SMNVEV (reference sequence). CDR3 length: 16 residues. Trimming cost V 5 bases and J 6 bases; bases outside gene matches: 11. CDR3 nucleotide sequence: TGTGCCAGCAGTCCAGGCGTGCAGGGGGCGCCCGGGGAGCTGTTTTTT. Translated: CASSPGVQGAPGELFF.

Only a few counts were recorded for this clonotype. The chain uses TRBV6-1 and TRBJ2-1; 8 positions agree with TRBD2. Per the germline V gene, CDR1 is MNHNS and CDR2 is SASEGT. The CDR3 covers 17 residues. J gave up 1 base and V 1 base, and 6 bases lay outside the gene matches. The CDR3 DNA is TGTGCCAGCAGTGAAGTCGGGGGGGCCGGATCCTACAATGAGCAGTTCTTC. It encodes CASSEVGGAGSYNEQFF.

Ten or more counts support this clonotype. This chain links TRBV6-1 with TRBJ1-6; D is perhaps TRBD1 (6 bases). V dropped 5 bases and J dropped 7 bases, with 15 bases sitting between them. Germline V gives CDR1 MNHNS, CDR2 SASEGT. The length of the CDR3 is 15 residues. The DNA of the CDR3 is TGTGCCAGCAGTTATTATGGGGGCCGCAATTCACCCCTCCACTTT. As protein: CASSYYGGRNSPLHF.

There are many counts of this clonotype. The chain is built from TRBV12-3 or TRBV12-4 and TRBJ1-1; 8 positions match TRBD1. The CDR3 contains 14 residues. Germline trimming cut 5 bases from V and 6 bases from J; bases unmatched to any gene: 8. CDR3 in amino acids: CASSPRDRRSEAFF. DNA of the CDR3: TGTGCCAGCAGTCCCCGGGACAGGAGGTCTGAAGCTTTCTTT.

This clonotype was found many times. The rearrangement uses TRBV18 and TRBJ1-4; D is possibly TRBD1 (6 bases). Germline V CDR1 and CDR2: KGHSH, LQKENI. CDR3 length equals 14 residues. V lost 5 bases and J 2 bases, leaving 9 bases between the germline ends. The DNA for the CDR3 is TGTGCCAGCTCAACAGGGTTCACTAATGAAAAACTGTTTTTT. Translating it yields CASSTGFTNEKLFF.

At least ten counts were recorded for this clonotype. The chain is built from TRBV6-2 or TRBV6-3 and TRBJ2-6, with 7 bases that match TRBD1. This CDR3 comprises 17 residues. The germline V gene has CDR1 MNHEY and CDR2 SVGEGT. The ends lost 10 bases at V and 0 bases at J; junction bases unmatched: 12. This chain's CDR3 is CAILSADRISGANVLTF. CDR3 in DNA: TGTGCCATACTTTCGGCGGACAGGATCTCTGGGGCCAACGTCCTGACTTTC.

The chain joins TRBV7-8 to TRBJ2-3, with 13 nucleotides matching TRBD2. Per germline, CDR1 SGHVS and CDR2 FQNEAQ. V was pared by 5 bases and J by 0 bases, with 8 bases of the junction left unmatched. The CDR3 runs to 18 residues. The CDR3 nucleotides are TGTGCCAGCAGCACGCGATCGGGACTAGCGGGAAGCACAGATACGCAGTATTTT. It specifies CASSTRSGLAGSTDTQYF.

This clonotype was recorded a few times. The CDR3 DNA follows: TGCAGTGCACGGGGACAGGACCTTCACTACGAGCAGTACTTC. Protein: CSARGQDLHYEQYF. The chain carries TRBV20-1 and TRBJ2-7, with 8 positions matching TRBD1. CDR1 DFQATT and CDR2 SNEGSKA come from the germline V gene (reference sequence). CDR3 length: 14 amino acids. V gave up 6 bases and J gave up 3 bases; unmatched junction bases: 10.

This clonotype appeared many times. V and J are TRBV7-9 and TRBJ2-1; possibly TRBD1 for D (5 bases). Trimming removed 7 bases at V and 2 bases at J, with 6 bases between. From germline, CDR1 is SEHNR and CDR2 FQNEAQ (reference sequence). This CDR3 is 12 amino acids long. The CDR3 bases are TGTGCCAGCATCAGGGCCTACAATGAGCAGTTCTTC. This codes for CASIRAYNEQFF. Based on the CDR3 plus reference TRBV7-9 and TRBJ2-1, the full variable domain is DTGVSQNPRHKITKRGQNVTFRCDPISEHNRLYWYRQTLGQGPEFLTYFQNEAQLEKSRLLSDRFSAERPKGSFSTLEIQRTEQGDSAMYLCASIRAYNEQFFGPGTRLTVL.

This clonotype was seen many times. V is TRBV18 and J is TRBJ1-1, with D perhaps TRBD1 (6 bases). The V gene's germline CDR1 is KGHSH and CDR2 LQKENI. Trimming pared 5 bases from V and 4 bases from J, leaving 14 bases between. CDR3 length equals 14 residues. In DNA form, the CDR3 reads TGTGCCAGCTCATCAAATTCCAGGGGCACTGAAGCTTTCTTT. Protein product: CASSSNSRGTEAFF.

This clonotype was observed many times. V usage is TRBV18 and J usage is TRBJ2-3; D tentatively fits TRBD1 or TRBD2 (5 bases each). The germline CDR1 and CDR2 sequences are KGHSH and LQKENI. V lost 5 bases, J lost 6 bases, and 9 bases lay in between. The CDR3 runs 12 residues. This CDR3 reads CASSIREDTQYF. The DNA for the CDR3 is TGTGCCAGCTCAATCAGGGAGGATACGCAGTATTTT.

This clonotype showed up many times. The rearrangement joins TRBV11-2 to TRBJ2-7; 9 bases fit TRBD1. Per the germline V gene, CDR1 is SGHAT and CDR2 is FQNNGV. With 5 bases clipped from V and 1 base from J, the junction kept 9 bases outside the gene matches. CDR3 length: 16 amino acids. The CDR3 nucleotides are TGTGCCAGCAGCGCCACGGGGACAGGGTCATCCTACGAGCAGTACTTC. Protein: CASSATGTGSSYEQYF.